Detailed here is one T cell receptor (beta chain). The assay was immunoSEQ multiplex PCR, and TCRdb's table has in-frame clones only and misses some. The sample carries 75,000 to 95,000 clones, roughly nine tenths recorded once. The sample belongs to a study of resident and recirculating memory T cells in vitiligo. Across the study: Each patient gave two lesional and two nonlesional epidermal shave biopsies, plus PBMCs. The samples were homogenized without cell sorting before genomic DNA extraction.

Germline-derived CDR1 and CDR2 are GTSNPN and SVGIG (reference sequence). The V gene end was trimmed by 1 base and the J gene end by 2 bases; junction bases not matched to a gene: 4. The length of the CDR3 is 15 residues. The sample comprised blood. The chain has TRBV30 and TRBJ2-3; 9 nucleotides agree with TRBD2. This sequence was found in a male donor with vitiligo. The DNA of the CDR3 is TGTGCCTGGAGTGGTCTAGCGGGACCCACAGATACGCAGTATTTT. As protein: CAWSGLAGPTDTQYF. The full variable domain, rest sourced from reference TRBV30 and TRBJ2-3, is SQTIHQWPATLVQPVGSPLSLECTVEGTSNPNLYWYRQAAGRGLQLLFYSVGIGQISSEVPQNLSASRPQDRQFILSSKKLLLSDSGFYLCAWSGLAGPTDTQYFGPGTRLTVL.